This T cell receptor (beta chain) was captured by sequencing in a study of shared T cell receptors in the human thymus. The repertoire was sequenced with immunoSEQ multiplex PCR; TCRdb's copy has only in-frame clones and lacks some. The profile shows over 650,000 clones, approximately 89% of them singletons. Losses at the gene ends were 4 bases for V and 4 bases for J; bases not matched to a gene: 2. This CDR3 spans 15 amino acids. Germline V CDR1 and CDR2: SGDLS, YYNGEE. This sample also belongs to another study, concerning human thymus T cells.

The sequence was collected from a boy in the first two years of life with a congenital heart defect. The chain has TRBV9 and TRBJ2-3; 14 positions match TRBD2. The sample consisted of thymocytes. In DNA form, the CDR3 reads TGTGCCAGCAGCCAGACTAGCGGGGGGGCAGATACGCAGTATTTT. It yields the protein CASSQTSGGADTQYF.